This T cell receptor beta chain came from a study of blood T cell repertoires in COVID-19. Study overall: Sources were T cells, B-cell-depleted T cells, or PBMCs; the material itself was cDNA or gDNA.

This CDR3 has 13 residues. Germline assignment: CDR1 SGHRS and CDR2 YFSETQ. The V and J ends lost 3 bases and 7 bases respectively, with 11 bases between them. Generated by immunoSEQ multiplex PCR, the TCRdb table keeps only in-frame clones and is missing some. The repertoire consists of roughly 200,000 clones, with around 88% occurring once and the leading ten covering approximately 8.6%. The chain combines TRBV5-1 with TRBJ1-5; maybe TRBD1 (5 bases). This receptor was obtained from a man aged 40-49 years with active or convalescent COVID-19. The sequencing sample was made of peripheral blood. CDR3 in DNA: TGCGCCAGCAGCTGGGGCCCCGGGCAGCCCCAGCATTTT. Protein: CASSWGPGQPQHF.